The rows below give T cell receptor beta chains drawn from one sample of a study of T cell repertoires in cytomegalovirus infection. The antigens for these receptors are not known. One entry per CDR3 protein results from TCRdb running MiXCR on the reads. This table holds roughly 180,000 distinct CDR3 sequences, about 22% found once. The sequenced sample was CD8+ T cells from cultured PBMCs, obtained from culture after CMV antigen stimulation. These receptor sequences come from a human donor in good health (CMV status not recorded). Some clones in this sample may be carry-over from other donors' samples. Both conserved end residues are part of each CDR3. Each record gives: V gene, clone size, J gene, D gene, CDR3 protein, CDR3 DNA. The D gene is left open where the match is weak. Only some rows state a clone size, as once, few, many or a class for expanded clones.

>TRBV7-2|few|TRBJ2-2|.
CASSLAAGPTEAGELFF
TGTGCCAGCAGCTTAGCGGCGGGCCCTACCGAGGCCGGGGAGCTGTTTTTT
>TRBV6-1|.|TRBJ1-1|.
CASQTTGWNTEAFF
TGTGCCAGCCAAACGACAGGTTGGAACACTGAAGCTTTCTTT
>TRBV29-1|.|TRBJ2-7|TRBD2
CSASGTSYEQYF
TGCAGCGCGAGCGGGACCTCCTACGAGCAGTACTTC
>TRBV3-1|few|TRBJ2-7|TRBD1
CASSLGTGGYEQYF
TGTGCCAGCAGCCTCGGGACAGGGGGCTACGAGCAGTACTTC
>TRBV27|.|TRBJ1-2|.
CASSLGPGPAGGYTF
TGTGCCAGCAGTTTAGGACCTGGACCGGCGGGTGGCTACACCTTC
>TRBV7-9|few|TRBJ1-4|.
CASSRGEKLFF
TGTGCCAGCAGCCGGGGTGAAAAACTGTTTTTT
>TRBV9|.|TRBJ1-6|.
CASSVDGDNSPLHF
TGTGCCAGCAGCGTAGATGGAGATAATTCACCCCTCCACTTT
>TRBV12-3/TRBV12-4|few|TRBJ2-1|.
CASSKSSNEQFF
TGTGCCAGCAGTAAGTCATCCAATGAGCAGTTCTTC
>TRBV7-2|few|TRBJ2-7|.
CASSIHRVYEQYF
TGTGCCAGCAGCATACACAGGGTCTACGAGCAGTACTTC
>TRBV7-6|.|TRBJ2-1|TRBD2
CASSFKSGGGANNEQFF
TGTGCCAGCAGCTTTAAGAGCGGCGGGGGGGCCAACAATGAGCAGTTCTTC
>TRBV6-1|.|TRBJ1-2|.
CASSELMDVYLYGYTF
TGTGCCAGCAGTGAATTAATGGACGTATACCTCTATGGCTACACCTTC
>TRBV7-2|.|TRBJ2-7|.
CASSQLATSAYEQYF
TGTGCCAGCAGCCAGCTCGCAACCTCAGCCTACGAGCAGTACTTC
>TRBV7-2|few|TRBJ1-5|.
CASGGQPQHF
TGTGCCAGCGGGGGCCAGCCCCAGCATTTT
>TRBV6-1|.|TRBJ2-1|.
CASPGAMYEQFF
TGTGCCAGCCCGGGGGCCATGTATGAGCAGTTCTTC
>TRBV27|.|TRBJ2-7|.
CASSSTASYEQYF
TGTGCCAGCAGTTCGACAGCTAGCTACGAGCAGTACTTC
>TRBV12-3/TRBV12-4|.|TRBJ2-5|.
CVSSLGRAADEYF
TGTGTCAGCAGTTTAGGACGTGCCGCAGACGAGTACTTC
>TRBV6-6|.|TRBJ1-2|TRBD1
CASRGTGDVYGYTF
TGTGCCAGCAGGGGGACAGGGGATGTCTATGGCTACACCTTC
>TRBV7-9|.|TRBJ1-2|TRBD1
CASSSPGTGLVGYTF
TGTGCCAGCAGCTCTCCCGGGACAGGGCTGGTTGGCTACACCTTC
>TRBV4-1|.|TRBJ1-1|.
CGSSHPRWGVDTEAFF
TGCGGCAGCAGCCACCCTAGGTGGGGGGTTGACACTGAAGCTTTCTTT
>TRBV18|many|TRBJ2-2|TRBD1
CASSPRQGAPSTGELFF
TGTGCCAGCTCACCAAGGCAGGGGGCGCCAAGCACCGGGGAGCTGTTTTTT
>TRBV13|few|TRBJ2-5|TRBD2
CASSPRLAGAETQYF
TGTGCCAGCAGCCCCAGACTAGCGGGGGCGGAGACCCAGTACTTC
>TRBV7-2|few|TRBJ2-3|TRBD2
CASSFRGGSWDTDTQYF
TGTGCCAGCAGCTTTCGGGGGGGCTCATGGGACACAGATACGCAGTATTTT
>TRBV13|.|TRBJ2-1|.
CASSPRGSGGQGQFF
TGTGCCAGCAGCCCCAGGGGTTCTGGGGGACAAGGGCAGTTCTTC
>TRBV7-9|.|TRBJ1-1|.
CASSLASTEAFF
TGTGCCAGCAGCTTGGCGAGCACTGAAGCTTTCTTT
>TRBV27|few|TRBJ1-1|TRBD1
CASSPRAQGGTEAFF
TGTGCCAGCAGCCCGCGGGCACAGGGGGGAACTGAAGCTTTCTTT
>TRBV19|few|TRBJ2-3|.
CASSMGGRAGDTQYF
TGTGCCAGTAGTATGGGGGGACGTGCGGGAGATACGCAGTATTTT
>TRBV7-2|few|TRBJ1-3|.
CASSLLTPRDNGNTIYF
TGTGCCAGCAGCTTATTGACGCCCCGGGACAATGGAAACACCATATATTTT
>TRBV11-2|.|TRBJ2-1|.
CASSLAAADWGLYNEQFF
TGTGCCAGCAGCTTAGCTGCGGCGGATTGGGGCCTCTACAATGAGCAGTTCTTC
>TRBV7-2|.|TRBJ2-3|TRBD2
CASSPRPILAGGPVADTQYF
TGTGCCAGCAGCCCAAGACCGATACTAGCGGGGGGGCCGGTGGCAGATACGCAGTATTTT
>TRBV11-2|.|TRBJ2-1|.
CASSNGGAYNEQFF
TGTGCCAGCAGCAACGGCGGGGCCTACAATGAGCAGTTCTTC
>TRBV7-9|.|TRBJ1-4|TRBD1
CASSWDRASEKLFF
TGTGCTAGCAGTTGGGACAGGGCGTCCGAAAAACTGTTTTTT
>TRBV27|few|TRBJ2-7|.
CASSFERDSSYEQYF
TGTGCCAGCAGTTTCGAGCGGGACAGCTCCTACGAGCAGTACTTC
>TRBV20-1|.|TRBJ2-5|.
CSARGTSQETQYF
TGCAGTGCTAGAGGGACCTCACAAGAGACCCAGTACTTC
>TRBV6-5|few|TRBJ2-7|TRBD1
CASSATGLDEQYF
TGTGCCAGCAGTGCGACAGGGTTAGACGAGCAGTACTTC
>TRBV6-5|.|TRBJ1-5|.
CASNWASDSNQPQHF
TGTGCCAGCAATTGGGCATCCGATAGCAATCAGCCCCAGCATTTT
>TRBV4-2|many|TRBJ2-2|TRBD2
CASSQVFGGVNTGELFF
TGTGCCAGCAGCCAAGTCTTTGGGGGGGTGAACACCGGGGAGCTGTTTTTT
>TRBV4-3|few|TRBJ2-7|.
CASSQDNSYEQYF
TGCGCCAGCAGCCAAGATAACAGCTACGAGCAGTACTTC